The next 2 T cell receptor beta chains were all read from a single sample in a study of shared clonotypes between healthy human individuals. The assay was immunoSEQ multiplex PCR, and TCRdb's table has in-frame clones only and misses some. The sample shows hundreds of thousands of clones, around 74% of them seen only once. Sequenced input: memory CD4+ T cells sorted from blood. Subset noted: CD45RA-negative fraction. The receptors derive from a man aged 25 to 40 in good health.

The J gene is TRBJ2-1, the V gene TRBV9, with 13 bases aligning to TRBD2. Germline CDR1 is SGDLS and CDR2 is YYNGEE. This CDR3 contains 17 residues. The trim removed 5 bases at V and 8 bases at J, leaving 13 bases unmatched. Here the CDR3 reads CASSYGLAGDMVDEQFF. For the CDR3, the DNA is TGTGCCAGCAGTTATGGACTAGCGGGAGATATGGTGGATGAGCAGTTCTTC.

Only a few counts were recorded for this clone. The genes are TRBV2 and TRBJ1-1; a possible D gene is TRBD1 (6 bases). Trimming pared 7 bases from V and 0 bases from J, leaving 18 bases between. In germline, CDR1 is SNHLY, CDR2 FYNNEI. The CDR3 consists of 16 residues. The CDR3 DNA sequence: TGTGCCAGCACTTCGACAGGAGGGCTTTTGAACACTGAAGCTTTCTTT. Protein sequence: CASTSTGGLLNTEAFF.